This TCR beta chain was sequenced during a study of control samples from healthy donors and cancer patients. Germline CDR1 reads LGHNA; CDR2 reads YNFKEQ. The CDR3 spans 16 residues. With V trimmed by 4 bases and J by 6 bases, 11 bases remained unmatched. Assay used: immunoSEQ multiplex PCR; TCRdb lists only in-frame clones, some missing. The data show about 220,000 clones, just under 95% seen once. This clonotype originated in a man aged 45-65 years in good health. Source material: blood. The chain uses TRBV4-2 and TRBJ2-1; 8 nucleotides line up with TRBD2. The chain's CDR3 is CASSRILAGKVNEQFF. DNA for the CDR3: TGTGCCAGCAGCCGAATCCTAGCGGGCAAGGTCAATGAGCAGTTCTTC.